This T cell receptor (beta chain) was recovered during a study of OX40 agonist ivuxolimab in advanced cancers. There are 13 residues in the CDR3. The V end was cut by 4 bases, the J end by 2 bases, with 10 bases between. CDR1 is SGHDT and CDR2 is YYEEEE in the germline V gene. A word on this clone: Its cognate antigen is unknown.

Study outcomes and limitations: What antigens the expanded peripheral T cells recognized was never established.

Clones were read by immunoSEQ multiplex PCR, and TCRdb kept only the in-frame ones, dropping some. The data show roughly 60,000 clones, almost 95% seen once. The material sequenced was CD4+ or CD8+ T cells sorted from blood, taken in a trial of the OX40 agonist ivuxolimab. This clonotype originated in an adult with an advanced solid tumor such as melanoma, head and neck, liver or kidney cancer. The V gene is TRBV5-6, the J gene TRBJ2-7; D gene uncertain. The CDR3 sequence: CASSNYQTYEQYF. CDR3 nucleotide sequence: TGTGCCAGCAGCAACTACCAAACCTACGAGCAGTACTTC.